Ten or more counts support the clone carrying this T cell receptor (beta chain). Its antigen is still unknown. The sample comes from a study of identical twins. Deletions cut 2 bases from V and 5 bases from J, with 10 bases between. CDR1 SGHTA and CDR2 FQGNSA come from the germline V gene. The CDR3 totals 14 residues. Whole-study findings and limits: Twin pairs' shared out-of-frame alpha sequences were enriched in low generation probability.

One entry per CDR3 protein results from TCRdb running MiXCR on the 5' RACE reads. The repertoire holds roughly 750,000 distinct CDR3 sequences, with around 20% as singletons. This same sample was also part of a study on T cells expressing NK-cell markers.

The chain has TRBV7-2 and TRBJ1-5; perhaps TRBD1 as D (5 bases). This receptor was taken from a woman aged 18-35 years in good health. The specimen sequenced was PBMCs. CDR3 nucleotide sequence: TGTGCCAGCAGCTTATTGGGGCGAGATCAGCCCCAGCATTTT. Translated: CASSLLGRDQPQHF.